These T cell receptor beta chains were read from a single sample in a study of T-cell memory formation after mild COVID-19. TCRdb ran MiXCR on the 5' RACE reads and lists one entry per CDR3 protein. The sample consists of hundreds of thousands of distinct CDR3 sequences, 15% to 20% of them appearing once. Source material: PBMCs or a T cell subset sorted from them (not recorded which). The receptors shown here come from an adult woman who had mild COVID-19 (a few samples of this study predate the infection). Cell type and time point are not known. Each CDR3 is given with its conserved first and last residue. A D gene is named only where the DNA matches it firmly. Expanded clones are given a class, and other clones once, few, many or no size at all.

>TRBV7-9|TRBD2|NA|TRBJ2-1
TGTGCCAGCAGCTTATTAGCGGGCCAATACAATGAGCAGTTCTTC
CASSLLAGQYNEQFF
>TRBV7-8|NA|few|TRBJ1-3
TGTGCCAGCAGCCCTTCGTCAGGCTCTGGAAACACCATATATTTT
CASSPSSGSGNTIYF
>TRBV6-2/TRBV6-3|NA|NA|TRBJ1-1
TGTGCCAGCAGCTTCCTCCCGGGACGGGGGAACACTGAAGCTTTCTTT
CASSFLPGRGNTEAFF
>TRBV3-1|TRBD1|few|TRBJ1-6
TGTGCCAGCAGCCAAGTGGACAGGGGAAATTCACCCCTCCACTTT
CASSQVDRGNSPLHF
>TRBV7-9|TRBD1|few|TRBJ2-1
TGTGCCAGCAGATTCGGACAGGGACGAAATGAGCAGTTCTTC
CASRFGQGRNEQFF
>TRBV11-3|TRBD2|few|TRBJ2-7
TGTGCCAGCAGGAGCGGGACCTCCTACGAGCAGTACTTC
CASRSGTSYEQYF
>TRBV2|TRBD1|few|TRBJ2-1
TGTGCCAGCAGTGAAGCCAGAAGGACAGGGAGGAGTAATGAGCAGTTCTTC
CASSEARRTGRSNEQFF
>TRBV5-6|NA|few|TRBJ2-5
TGTGCCAGCAGCAAAGAGTGGGGGACCCAGTACTTC
CASSKEWGTQYF
>TRBV5-1|NA|NA|TRBJ2-2
TGCGCCAGCAGCTTGGCCGACGCCGGGGAGCTGTTTTTT
CASSLADAGELFF
>TRBV6-5|NA|few|TRBJ1-5
TGTGCCAGCAGTTACACTGGGGGTCAGCCCCAGCATTTT
CASSYTGGQPQHF
>TRBV7-9|TRBD2|NA|TRBJ2-1
TGTGCCAGCAGCTCAGAGACTAGCGGGATCTACAATGAGCAGTTCTTC
CASSSETSGIYNEQFF